The clone carrying this T cell receptor (beta chain) was recorded a few times. This sample is drawn from a study of regulatory T cells in long-lasting Graves disease. CDR3 regions were amplified by Arm-PCR using iRepertoire HTBI primers to build TCR beta libraries. Each CDR3 protein is one row after TCRdb ran MiXCR on the multiplex PCR reads. Of about 500,000 distinct CDR3 sequences in the sample, around 12% are singletons; the top ten hold about 8.9%. Time point: newly diagnosed GD, antithyroid drugs for less than 3 months. The TCR library used RNA extracted from PBMCs. This sample also belongs to another study, concerning T cells in Graves' hyperthyroidism and ophthalmopathy. That report notes: For Graves' hyperthyroidism to be stable, ophthalmopathy could not progress within 18 months. The TCR CDR3 was amplified in a first-round RT-PCR using the HTBI primer set. In validation, the model predicted ophthalmopathy. These predictions came a median around 5.9 months before onset.

The clonotype comes from a woman aged 25 to 45 with Graves disease. Sequencing was performed on peripheral blood mononuclear cells (PBMCs), taken at new diagnosis, from a patient treated with antithyroid drugs.

CDR3: CASSLLREGLETQYF. The DNA for the CDR3 is TGTGCCAGCAGCCTCCTGAGGGAGGGCCTAGAGACCCAGTACTTC. The V gene is TRBV6-4, the J gene TRBJ2-5, with 7 bases identical to TRBD2. Germline V gives CDR1 MRHNA, CDR2 SNTAGT. This CDR3 is built from 15 residues. J lost 4 bases, V lost 6 bases, and 11 bases had no gene match.